This TCR beta chain is from a study of T cells in Graves' hyperthyroidism and ophthalmopathy. Template material for amplifying TCR beta CDR3 regions consisted of RNA transcripts. The HTBI primer set was used in a first-round RT-PCR of the TCR CDR3. TCRdb re-analysed the multiplex PCR reads in MiXCR, keeping a single row per CDR3 protein. The sample includes under 300,000 distinct CDR3 sequences, around 15% of them seen just once. This CDR3 has 16 residues. The V gene's germline CDR1 is LNHDA and CDR2 SQIVND (reference sequence). The V end lost 3 bases, the J end lost 1 base, and 13 bases lay between the germline ends.

The sequencing input was blood. The chain uses TRBV19 and TRBJ2-1, with D unresolved. The clonotype originates from a woman between 45 and 65 years old with Graves' hyperthyroidism that later progressed to Graves' ophthalmopathy. The CDR3 DNA reads TGTGCCAGTAGTATGGACGCAGAGTCATCCTACAATGAGCAGTTCTTC. Its translation is CASSMDAESSYNEQFF.